One and the same sample provided the 5 T cell receptor beta chains below, sequenced in a study of tumor-infiltrating lymphocytes in localized non-small cell lung cancer. Profiling relied on immunoSEQ multiplex PCR, and the TCRdb table lists in-frame clones only, not all of them. Here the sample spans roughly 7,400 clones, approximately 60% being singletons. Sequencing was done on a sample of uninvolved lung tissue not adjacent to the tumor. The receptors were sampled from a human donor with non-small cell lung cancer.

The rearrangement uses TRBV29-1 and TRBJ2-7; TRBD1 aligns across 9 bases. Germline assignment: CDR1 SQVTM and CDR2 ANQGSEA. Trimming took 3 bases from V and 6 from J; bases not matched to a gene: 9. This CDR3 comprises 14 residues. The CDR3 protein is CSVDLGQGLREQYF. The CDR3 DNA follows: TGCAGCGTTGACTTAGGACAGGGGCTTCGCGAGCAGTACTTC.

This sequence joins TRBV19 and TRBJ1-5; 10 nucleotides line up with TRBD1. CDR1 is LNHDA and CDR2 is SQIVND in the germline V gene (reference sequence). V was clipped by 3 bases and J by 5 bases; unmatched bases: 4. This CDR3 comprises 15 residues. CDR3 loop: CASSMTGGFDQPQHF. In DNA, the CDR3 is TGTGCCAGTAGTATGACAGGGGGCTTTGATCAGCCCCAGCATTTT.

The chain joins TRBV6-1 to TRBJ1-6; no firm D call. CDR1 and CDR2 (germline): MNHNS, SASEGT. With 8 bases removed from V and 10 bases from J, the gap between germline ends came to 9 bases. The CDR3 contains 11 residues. The CDR3 DNA reads as TGTGCCAGCGGGATGGTATCACCCCTCCACTTT. This sequence encodes CASGMVSPLHF.

The J gene is TRBJ2-7, the V gene TRBV10-3; the D is unclear. The CDR3 loop spans 13 amino acids. Germline V gene lookup returns CDR1 ENHRY and CDR2 SYGVKD. V was cut by 6 bases and J by 0 bases, with 9 bases left in between. DNA for the CDR3: TGTGCCATCAGGGAAGTGGACTCCTACGAGCAGTACTTC. This encodes CAIREVDSYEQYF.

The table lists this clone with a few counts. The J gene is TRBJ2-6, the V gene TRBV11-2, with 9 bases aligning to TRBD1. In germline, CDR1 is SGHAT, CDR2 FQNNGV. The CDR3 length is 16 residues. Trimming at V came to 2 bases and at J to 3 bases, leaving 2 bases not matched to a gene. The CDR3 spells CASSLYRGLGANVLTF. The CDR3 DNA reads TGTGCCAGCAGCTTATACAGGGGGCTTGGGGCCAACGTCCTGACTTTC.